This record looks at one T cell receptor (beta chain) sequence and its context. Germline CDR1 SGDLS, CDR2 YYNGEE. The V end was cut by 0 bases, the J end by 0 bases, with 6 bases between. The CDR3 spans 14 residues. The sample comes from a study of control samples from healthy donors and cancer patients. Sequencing was performed with immunoSEQ multiplex PCR; in TCRdb, only in-frame clones are kept and a portion is missing. The sample lists 150,000 to 200,000 clones, roughly nine tenths occurring once. The chain employs TRBV9 and TRBJ2-5, with D uncertain. Sequencing used blood. The TCR comes from a man between 25 and 39 years old in good health. The CDR3 DNA reads TGTGCCAGCAGCGTAGATAACTACCAAGAGACCCAGTACTTC. As protein: CASSVDNYQETQYF. Combining the CDR3 with reference TRBV9 and TRBJ2-5 gives the whole variable domain DSGVTQTPKHLITATGQRVTLRCSPRSGDLSVYWYQQSLDQGLQFLIQYYNGEERAKGNILERFSAQQFPDLHSELNLSSLELGDSALYFCASSVDNYQETQYFGPGTRLLVL.